The present TCR beta chain was sequenced within a study of cytomegalovirus exposure and HLA in healthy donors. The primer mix had 60 Vbeta and 13 Jbeta primers. Libraries were prepared by immunoSEQ multiplex PCR; TCRdb keeps only in-frame clonotypes and omits some of them. The top ten hold 2.9% of the sample, which has around 200,000 clones, over 70% seen once. The origin of this receptor is a male donor in good health and CMV-seronegative. Specimen: PBMCs.

The CDR3: CASRYRVWSNQPQHF. For the CDR3, the DNA is TGCGCCAGCCGATACAGGGTATGGAGCAATCAGCCCCAGCATTTT. V is TRBV10-2 and J is TRBJ1-5; maybe TRBD1 (6 bases). The CDR3 sequence is 15 residues long. V was clipped by 8 bases and J by 1 base, with 15 bases between them. CDR1 and CDR2 (germline): WSHSY, SAAADI.